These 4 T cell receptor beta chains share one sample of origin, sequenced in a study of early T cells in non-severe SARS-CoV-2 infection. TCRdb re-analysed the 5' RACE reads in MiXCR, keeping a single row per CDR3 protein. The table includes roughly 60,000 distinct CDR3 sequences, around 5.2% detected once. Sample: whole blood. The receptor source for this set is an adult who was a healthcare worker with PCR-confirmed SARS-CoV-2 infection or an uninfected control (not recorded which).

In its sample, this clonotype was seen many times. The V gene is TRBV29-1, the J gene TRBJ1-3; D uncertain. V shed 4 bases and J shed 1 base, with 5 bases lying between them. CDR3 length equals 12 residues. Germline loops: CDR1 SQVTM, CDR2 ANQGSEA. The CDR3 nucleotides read TGCAGCGTTGGGCAGTCTGGAAACACCATATATTTT. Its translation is CSVGQSGNTIYF.

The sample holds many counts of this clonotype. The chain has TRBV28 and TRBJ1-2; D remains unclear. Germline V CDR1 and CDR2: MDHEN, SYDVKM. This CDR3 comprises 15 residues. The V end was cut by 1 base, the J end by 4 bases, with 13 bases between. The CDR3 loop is CASSLLGNNLYGYTF. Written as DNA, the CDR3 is TGTGCCAGCAGTTTATTGGGAAACAACCTCTATGGCTACACCTTC.

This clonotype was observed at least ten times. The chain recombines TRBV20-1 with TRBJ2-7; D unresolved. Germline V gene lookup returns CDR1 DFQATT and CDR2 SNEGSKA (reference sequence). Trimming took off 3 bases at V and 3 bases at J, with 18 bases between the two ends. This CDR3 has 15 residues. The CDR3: CSASPNLGVNYEQYF. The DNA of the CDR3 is TGCAGTGCTAGCCCCAATCTTGGCGTCAACTACGAGCAGTACTTC.

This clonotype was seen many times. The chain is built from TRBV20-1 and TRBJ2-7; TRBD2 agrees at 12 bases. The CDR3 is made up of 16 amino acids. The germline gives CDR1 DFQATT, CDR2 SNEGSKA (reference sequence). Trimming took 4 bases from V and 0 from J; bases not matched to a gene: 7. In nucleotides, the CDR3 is TGCAGTGCTACAGGGACTAGCGGGTTTAGCTCCTACGAGCAGTACTTC. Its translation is CSATGTSGFSSYEQYF.